Below, one T cell receptor beta chain is given with its context. Antigen specificity is unknown. This CDR3 is built from 14 residues. CDR1 and CDR2 from the germline V gene are DFQATT and SNEGSKA (reference sequence). The data belong to a study of CXCR3-negative and CXCR3-positive naive CD8 T cells. Across the study: Sequencing gave about 135 million TRB reads overall, about 1.5 +/- 0.3 million per library.

CD45RO-CCR7+CD27+CD95- defined naive CD8+ T cells. Researchers prepared the TRB cDNA libraries using 5' RACE with UMI labels. TCRdb processed the 5' RACE reads again and assigns one entry to each CDR3 protein, with no DNA. The sample shows 55,000 to 65,000 distinct CDR3 sequences, and 0.5% to 0.55% sits with its ten largest clones. The study, taken as a whole, reports: In both naive subsets diversity was comparably high, whereas memory CD8+ cells showed much lower diversity. Hydrophobicity was higher for TRB CDR3s found in CXCR3-positive naive cells than in CXCR3-negative naive cells. Both naive subsets, CXCR3-negative and CXCR3-positive, displayed similar TRBV-TRBJ usage, unlike memory cells.

Sequenced: naive CXCR3+ CD8+ T cells from blood. As to subset: CD45RO-CCR7+CD27+CD95- naive CD8+ T cells expressing CXCR3 (TNR3+). The clonotype comes from a human donor in good health. Some clones in this sample may be carry-over from other donors' samples. This chain uses TRBV20-1 with TRBJ2-7. The CDR3 here is CSARDPSGSYEQYF.